The present T cell receptor beta chain was sequenced within a study of CD8 T cells in ankylosing spondylitis. The CDR3 contains 13 residues. Germline-derived CDR1 and CDR2 are LGHDT and YNNKEL (reference sequence). V lost 10 bases, J lost 3 bases, and 14 bases lay in between. This clonotype was seen only a few times. TCRdb recomputed calls from the 5' RACE reads with MiXCR, one row per CDR3 protein. In the table there are about 33,000 distinct CDR3 sequences, approximately 15% of which are singletons. This clonotype was sampled from a male donor with ankylosing spondylitis or in good health (not recorded which). This chain connects TRBV3-1 to TRBJ2-3, with D unclear. Sequences were obtained from blood. CDR3 nucleotides: TGTGCCACCGTAGACTCCTTTACAGATACGCAGTATTTT. It is translated as CATVDSFTDTQYF.